Listed here are 13 T cell receptor beta chains from one sample, sequenced in a study of shared clonotypes between healthy human individuals. The protocol was immunoSEQ multiplex PCR, while the TCRdb copy is restricted to in-frame clones and leaves out a portion. This table holds approximately 2,000,000 clones, around 93% found once. Naive CD8 isolation took CD45RO-negative cells positively selected for CCR7 and excluded terminally differentiated effector memory CD45RA+ cells. Sequencing used naive CD8+ T cells from PBMCs. The origin of the receptors is a man aged 18 to 30 in good health. Some clones in this sample may be carry-over from other donors' samples.

This clone was seen once. This chain joins TRBV15 and TRBJ1-3; D is perhaps TRBD1 (5 bases). The germline V gene encodes CDR1 LNHNV and CDR2 YYDKDF (reference sequence). CDR3 size: 13 residues. The germline V and J ends were trimmed by 4 bases and 4 bases, with 8 bases remaining between them. The chain's CDR3 is CATSTGEGNTIYF. In nucleotides, the CDR3 is TGTGCCACCAGCACGGGGGAAGGAAACACCATATATTTT.

The chain employs TRBV9 and TRBJ2-7, with a weak D call TRBD2 (6 bases). V shed 4 bases and J shed 2 bases, with 13 bases lying between them. The V gene's germline CDR1 is SGDLS and CDR2 YYNGEE. The CDR3 runs to 14 residues. The CDR3 DNA follows: TGTGCCAGCAGCCTCAGGGAGCGGGCCTACGAGCAGTACTTC. Its protein is CASSLRERAYEQYF.

This rearrangement joins TRBV7-9 to TRBJ2-7; 9 nucleotides align to TRBD2. V shed 4 bases, J shed 2 bases, and the junction held 6 bases outside the gene matches. Germline CDR1 is SEHNR and CDR2 is FQNEAQ (reference sequence). This CDR3 spans 15 amino acids. CDR3 DNA sequence: TGTGCCAGCAGCTCGGGACTAGCAGACCCCTACGAGCAGTACTTC. This gives the protein CASSSGLADPYEQYF.

The chain joins TRBV4-1 to TRBJ2-2; D is perhaps TRBD2 (6 bases). The CDR3 runs to 17 residues. The germline V and J ends were trimmed by 3 bases and 3 bases, with 17 bases remaining between them. The germline CDR1 and CDR2 sequences are MGHRA and YSYEKL. CDR3 in DNA: TGCGCCAGCAGCCAGAAAAGGGTAGTAGCGGACACCGGGGAGCTGTTTTTT. Its protein product is CASSQKRVVADTGELFF.

This chain joins TRBV5-1 and TRBJ2-1, with TRBD2 identical over 11 bases. The V and J ends lost 4 bases and 4 bases, in that order; junction bases with no gene match: 10. The CDR3 has 17 residues. The germline V gene has CDR1 SGHRS and CDR2 YFSETQ. The CDR3 region has the DNA TGCGCCAGCAGCCCCAGGGCTAGCGGGAGGCGTTACAATGAGCAGTTCTTC. The encoded protein is CASSPRASGRRYNEQFF. Full variable domain (rest looked up from reference TRBV5-1 and TRBJ2-1): KAGVTQTPRYLIKTRGQQVTLSCSPISGHRSVSWYQQTPGQGLQFLFEYFSETQRNKGNFPGRFSGRQFSNSRSEMNVSTLELGDSALYLCASSPRASGRRYNEQFFGPGTRLTVL.

This chain joins TRBV27 and TRBJ1-2; no clear D gene. The V gene lost 5 bases and the J gene lost 1 base, with 17 bases spanning the gap. The CDR3 runs to 16 residues. Germline CDR1 and CDR2: MNHEY and SMNVEV (reference sequence). The CDR3 DNA sequence: TGTGCCAGCAGTCCTTCCGCCGGACCCGTTAACTATGGCTACACCTTC. Translating gives CASSPSAGPVNYGYTF.

This chain links TRBV2 with TRBJ2-2; D may be TRBD1 (7 bases). Trimming took off 6 bases at V and 5 bases at J, with 13 bases between the two ends. Germline V gene sequence: CDR1 SNHLY, CDR2 FYNNEI. The CDR3 totals 14 residues. The CDR3 protein is CASSEGAGTGELFF. In DNA form, the CDR3 reads TGTGCCAGCAGCGAGGGGGCGGGGACCGGGGAGCTGTTTTTT.

The chain is built from TRBV29-1 and TRBJ2-1; 14 positions agree with TRBD2. Per the germline V gene, CDR1 is SQVTM and CDR2 is ANQGSEA. V was pared by 5 bases and J by 7 bases, with 10 bases of the junction left unmatched. The CDR3 loop spans 16 amino acids. The CDR3 loop reads CSVSGTSGRVANEQFF. The CDR3 region has the DNA TGCAGCGTTTCTGGGACTAGCGGGAGAGTGGCGAATGAGCAGTTCTTC.

This chain uses TRBV28 with TRBJ2-7; D is unclear. Trimming removed 4 bases from V and 3 bases from J, with 7 bases in between. The CDR3 is 12 residues long. Germline CDR1 MDHEN, CDR2 SYDVKM. The CDR3 nucleotides read TGTGCCAGCAGTTGGGCCCACTACGAGCAGTACTTC. As protein: CASSWAHYEQYF.

This rearrangement joins TRBV9 to TRBJ1-1; possible D gene TRBD1, 5 bases. The germline V and J ends were trimmed by 5 bases and 0 bases, with 14 bases remaining between them. The germline gives CDR1 SGDLS, CDR2 YYNGEE. This CDR3 region has 15 residues. The DNA of the CDR3 is TGTGCCAGCAGTCCCGGGACTCTAATGAACACTGAAGCTTTCTTT. Its protein product is CASSPGTLMNTEAFF.

A single count supports this clone. Different DNA sequences within this sample yield the same CDR3. V gene TRBV27 combines with J gene TRBJ2-7, with TRBD2 identical over 8 bases. The length of the CDR3 is 13 residues. Per the germline V gene, CDR1 is MNHEY and CDR2 is SMNVEV (reference sequence). V was clipped by 5 bases and J by 4 bases; unmatched bases: 4. The CDR3 sequence: CASSAGGLYEQYF. The CDR3 DNA sequence: TGTGCCAGCAGTGCGGGAGGCCTTTACGAGCAGTACTTC.

This clone was found a few times. This sequence joins TRBV5-6 and TRBJ1-4; D ambiguous. The V end lost 1 base, the J end lost 8 bases, and 15 bases lay between the germline ends. CDR3 length equals 15 residues. Per germline, CDR1 SGHDT and CDR2 YYEEEE. As DNA, the CDR3 is TGTGCCAGCAGCTTGAAAAGCCTTGTTGGGGAAAAACTGTTTTTT. The encoded protein is CASSLKSLVGEKLFF.

This rearrangement joins TRBV7-8 to TRBJ2-7; 13 bases are a match to TRBD2. With 10 bases clipped from V and 6 bases from J, the junction kept 6 bases outside the gene matches. Germline V CDR1 and CDR2: SGHVS, FQNEAQ. This CDR3 comprises 13 residues. This chain's CDR3 is CAIQTSGRLEQYF. The CDR3, as DNA: TGTGCCATCCAGACTAGCGGGAGGCTCGAGCAGTACTTC.